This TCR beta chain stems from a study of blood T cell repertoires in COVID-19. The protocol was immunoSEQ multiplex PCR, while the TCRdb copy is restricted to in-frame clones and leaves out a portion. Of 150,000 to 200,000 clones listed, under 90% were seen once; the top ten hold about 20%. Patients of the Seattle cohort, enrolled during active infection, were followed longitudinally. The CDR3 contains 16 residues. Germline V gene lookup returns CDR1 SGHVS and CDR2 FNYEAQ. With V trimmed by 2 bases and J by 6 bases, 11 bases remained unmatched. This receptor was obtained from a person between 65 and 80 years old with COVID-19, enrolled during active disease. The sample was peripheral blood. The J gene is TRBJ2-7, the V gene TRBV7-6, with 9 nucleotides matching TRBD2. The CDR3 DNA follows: TGTGCCAGCAGCTTATCAGGCGGGGGGGGCGGATCCGAGCAGTACTTC. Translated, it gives CASSLSGGGGGSEQYF.